The clone carrying this TCR beta chain was picked up many times. The antigen is undetermined. This CDR3 is built from 17 residues. After removal of 5 bases from V and 0 bases from J, the junction contained 10 bases not matched to a gene. Germline assignment: CDR1 SGHTA and CDR2 FQGNSA. This sample was included in a study of T cell repertoires in cytomegalovirus infection. Study details: It can be stated that public TCR beta signatures indicated CMV infection as well as a matching HLA type.

Points from the study as a whole: Within the response measured ex vivo, HLA-C-restricted CMV-specific TCR beta clonotypes were dominant. Summed public TCR beta family frequency identified CMV carriers bearing the relevant HLA.

TCRdb processed the reads anew with MiXCR; each CDR3 protein has one entry. The sample includes about a million distinct CDR3 sequences, approximately 33% of them seen just once. This clonotype originated in a human donor in good health (CMV status not recorded). Some clones in this sample may be carry-over from other donors' samples. V is TRBV7-2 and J is TRBJ1-5; 7 bases map to TRBD1. The sample was cultured CD8+ T cells from PBMCs, taken from culture after CMV antigen stimulation. The CDR3 region is CASSMGQPEYSNQPQHF. The CDR3 region has the DNA TGTGCCAGCAGCATGGGACAGCCGGAATATAGCAATCAGCCCCAGCATTTT.